This TCR beta chain was sequenced during a study of cytomegalovirus exposure and HLA in healthy donors. As to this clone: Its cognate antigen is unknown.

Study results and limitations: Relative to the approximately 700-donor mean, N-insertions were reportedly fewer in an Asian-associated ancestry cluster in a later analysis. A link between a missense DCLRE1C variant and TCR beta V- and J-gene trimming emerged from a later analysis. Associated with cytomegalovirus, according to the listing, were 150 to 200 TCR beta chains.

The PCR made use of 60 Vbeta and 13 Jbeta primers. Libraries were prepared by immunoSEQ multiplex PCR; TCRdb keeps only in-frame clonotypes and omits some of them. The data hold approximately 160,000 clones, with roughly 78% observed a single time. This CDR3 is 14 amino acids long. Germline CDR1 and CDR2: SNHLY and FYNNEI. The V segment lost 4 bases and the J segment 11 bases; nucleotides outside the gene matches: 6. The sequence came from a woman between 50 and 59 years old in good health and CMV-seropositive. This chain uses TRBV2 with TRBJ1-6, with 9 bases matching TRBD1. The sequenced sample was PBMCs. The CDR3: CASSVNRGQAPLHF. CDR3 DNA sequence: TGTGCCAGCAGTGTAAACAGGGGGCAGGCACCCCTCCACTTT.